This TCR beta chain was documented in a study of shared clonotypes between healthy human individuals. The CDR3 spans 16 residues. The V end lost 3 bases, the J end lost 1 base, and 16 bases lay between the germline ends. CDR1 is MNHEY, CDR2 SMNVEV, per germline (reference sequence). The protocol was immunoSEQ multiplex PCR, while the TCRdb copy is restricted to in-frame clones and leaves out a portion. The table includes 230,000 or so clones, 50% to 80% detected once. This receptor was taken from a man aged 30-40 years in good health. The specimen was memory CD4+ T cells sorted from blood. As for subset: CD45RA-negative fraction. V is TRBV27 and J is TRBJ2-7; D is perhaps TRBD1 (6 bases). As DNA, the CDR3 is TGTGCCAGCAGTTTCACCCTGGGGGCTGAGTCCTACGAGCAGTACTTC. It yields the protein CASSFTLGAESYEQYF.